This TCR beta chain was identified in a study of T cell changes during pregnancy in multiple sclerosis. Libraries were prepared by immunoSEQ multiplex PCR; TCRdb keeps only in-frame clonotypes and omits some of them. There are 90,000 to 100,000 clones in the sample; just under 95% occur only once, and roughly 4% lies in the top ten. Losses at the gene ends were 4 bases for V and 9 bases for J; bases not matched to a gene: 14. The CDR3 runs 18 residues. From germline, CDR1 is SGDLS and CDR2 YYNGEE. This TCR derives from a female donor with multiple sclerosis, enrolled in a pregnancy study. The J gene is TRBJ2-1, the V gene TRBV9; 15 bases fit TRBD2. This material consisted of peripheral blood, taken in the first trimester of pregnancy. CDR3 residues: CASSTAGTSGGFVGEQFF. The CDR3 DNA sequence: TGTGCCAGCAGCACTGCCGGGACTAGCGGGGGGTTTGTCGGTGAGCAGTTCTTC.